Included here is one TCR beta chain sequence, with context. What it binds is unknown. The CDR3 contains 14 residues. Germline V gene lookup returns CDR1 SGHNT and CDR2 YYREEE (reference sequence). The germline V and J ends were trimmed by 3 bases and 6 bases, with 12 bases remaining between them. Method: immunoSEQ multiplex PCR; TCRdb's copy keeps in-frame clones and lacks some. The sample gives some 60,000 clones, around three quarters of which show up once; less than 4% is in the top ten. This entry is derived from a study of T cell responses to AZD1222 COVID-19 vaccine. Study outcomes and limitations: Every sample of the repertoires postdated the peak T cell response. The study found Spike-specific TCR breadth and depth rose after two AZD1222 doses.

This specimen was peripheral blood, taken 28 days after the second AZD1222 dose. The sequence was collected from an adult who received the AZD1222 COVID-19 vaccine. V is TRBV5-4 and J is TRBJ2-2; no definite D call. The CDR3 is CASSWKRRAGELFF. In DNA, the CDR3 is TGTGCCAGCAGCTGGAAGAGAAGGGCCGGGGAGCTGTTTTTT.